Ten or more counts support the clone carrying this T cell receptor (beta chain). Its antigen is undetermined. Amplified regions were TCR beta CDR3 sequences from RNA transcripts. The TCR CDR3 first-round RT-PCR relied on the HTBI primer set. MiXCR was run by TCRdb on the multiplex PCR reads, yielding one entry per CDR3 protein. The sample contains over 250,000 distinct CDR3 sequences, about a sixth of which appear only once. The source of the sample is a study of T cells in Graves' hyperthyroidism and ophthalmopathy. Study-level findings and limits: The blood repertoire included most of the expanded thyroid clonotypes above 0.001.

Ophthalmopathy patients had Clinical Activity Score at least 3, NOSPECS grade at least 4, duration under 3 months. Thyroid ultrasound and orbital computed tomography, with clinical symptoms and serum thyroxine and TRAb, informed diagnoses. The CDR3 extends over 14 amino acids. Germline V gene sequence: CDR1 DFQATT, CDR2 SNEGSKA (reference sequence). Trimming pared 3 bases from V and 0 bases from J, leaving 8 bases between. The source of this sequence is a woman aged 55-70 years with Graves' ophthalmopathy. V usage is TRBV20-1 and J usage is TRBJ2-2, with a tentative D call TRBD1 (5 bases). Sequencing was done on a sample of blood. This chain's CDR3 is CSASTGANTGELFF. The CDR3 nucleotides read TGCAGTGCTAGTACAGGAGCGAACACCGGGGAGCTGTTTTTT.